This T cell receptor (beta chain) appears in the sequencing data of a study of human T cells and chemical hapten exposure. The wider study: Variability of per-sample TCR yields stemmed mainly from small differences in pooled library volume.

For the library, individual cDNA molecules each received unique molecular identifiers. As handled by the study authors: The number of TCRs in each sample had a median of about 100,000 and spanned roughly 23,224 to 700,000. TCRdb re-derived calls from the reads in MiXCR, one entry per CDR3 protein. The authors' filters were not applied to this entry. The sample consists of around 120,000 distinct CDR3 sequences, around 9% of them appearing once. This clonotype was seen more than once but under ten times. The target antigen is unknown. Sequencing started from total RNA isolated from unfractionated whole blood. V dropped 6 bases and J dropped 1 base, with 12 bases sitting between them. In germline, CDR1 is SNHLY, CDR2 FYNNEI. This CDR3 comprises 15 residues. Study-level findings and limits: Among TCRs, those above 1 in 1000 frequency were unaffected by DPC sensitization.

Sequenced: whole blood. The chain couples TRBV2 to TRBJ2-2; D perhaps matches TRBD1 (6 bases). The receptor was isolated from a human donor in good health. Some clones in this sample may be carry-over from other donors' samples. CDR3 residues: CASRKDSVNTGELFF. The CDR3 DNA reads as TGTGCCAGCAGAAAGGACAGTGTGAACACCGGGGAGCTGTTTTTT.